This T cell receptor (beta chain) was identified in a study of immune heterogeneity within non-small cell lung tumors. With 32 V and 13 J primers, multiplex PCR amplified the TCR beta CDR3. Each CDR3 protein gets one entry after TCRdb re-called the multiplex PCR reads with MiXCR. The top ten clones hold about 4.5% of a sample with some 21,000 distinct CDR3 sequences, around 30% of them seen once. Bulk tumor genomic DNA, 500 to 750 ng per sample, was used as template. Biopsies that were spaced far apart were taken, several per primary tumor, during surgery. Curative surgery was performed on patients who had untreated, newly diagnosed non-small cell lung cancer. CDR3 length equals 14 residues. V was shortened by 0 bases and J by 9 bases, with 12 bases between the two germline ends. CDR1 is GTSNPN and CDR2 is SVGIG in the germline V gene (reference sequence).

Sequenced input: lung tumor tissue. The source is a man in his forties with non-small cell lung cancer. This chain links TRBV30 with TRBJ1-6; D is undetermined. CDR3 sequence: CAWSVAVGLSPLHF. The CDR3 bases are TGTGCCTGGAGTGTAGCAGTAGGACTTTCACCCCTCCACTTT.